This TCR beta chain was identified in a study of preoperative IRX-2 immunotherapy in early breast cancer. Described treatment: preoperative locoregional IRX-2 cytokine immunotherapy. Method: immunoSEQ multiplex PCR; TCRdb's copy keeps in-frame clones and lacks some. This table has some 22,000 clones, roughly 96% appearing once. V lost 9 bases and J lost 1, with 10 bases in between. In germline, CDR1 is MRHNA, CDR2 SNTAGT. The CDR3 totals 13 residues. V usage is TRBV6-4 and J usage is TRBJ2-1, with TRBD1 as a possible D gene (6 bases). This sample comprised tumor tissue, obtained after IRX-2 immunotherapy. This clonotype was obtained from a human donor with breast cancer. CDR3 sequence reads: CASAQGSYNEQFF. CDR3 DNA sequence: TGTGCCAGTGCACAGGGTTCCTACAATGAGCAGTTCTTC.